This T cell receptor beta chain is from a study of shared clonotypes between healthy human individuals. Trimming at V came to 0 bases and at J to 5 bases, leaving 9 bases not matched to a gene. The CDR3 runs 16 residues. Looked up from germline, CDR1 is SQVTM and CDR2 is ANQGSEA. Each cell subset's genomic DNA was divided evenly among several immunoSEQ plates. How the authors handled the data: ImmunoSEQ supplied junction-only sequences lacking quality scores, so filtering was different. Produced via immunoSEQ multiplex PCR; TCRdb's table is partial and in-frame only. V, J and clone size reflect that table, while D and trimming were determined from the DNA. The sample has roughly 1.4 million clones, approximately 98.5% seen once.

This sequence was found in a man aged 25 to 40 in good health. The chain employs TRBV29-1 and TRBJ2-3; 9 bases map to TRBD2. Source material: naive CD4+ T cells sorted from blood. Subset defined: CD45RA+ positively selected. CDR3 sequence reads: CSVEEDAGGPGDTQYF. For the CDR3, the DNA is TGCAGCGTTGAAGAGGATGCGGGAGGGCCGGGAGATACGCAGTATTTT.